A single sample gave rise to the 7 T cell receptor beta chains below, sequenced in a study of cytomegalovirus exposure and HLA in healthy donors. Using immunoSEQ multiplex PCR, the repertoire was profiled, and TCRdb retains in-frame clones only, with some absent. This table has roughly 280,000 clones, around 86% appearing once. The sample comprised PBMCs. These receptor sequences come from a woman younger than 30 in good health and CMV-seronegative.

This clone was detected only a few times. The chain has TRBV6-5 and TRBJ1-6; D is undetermined. This CDR3 is 13 amino acids long. The ends were cut back, 4 bases at V and 13 bases at J, with 14 bases in the middle. Germline CDR1 is MNHEY and CDR2 is SVGAGI. CDR3 protein: CASSFSPQAPLHF. In nucleotides, the CDR3 is TGTGCCAGCAGTTTTTCTCCCCAGGCGCCCCTCCACTTT.

The rearrangement links TRBV2 to TRBJ2-7; the D is unclear. CDR3 length equals 14 residues. V was shortened by 8 bases and J by 0 bases, with 14 bases between the two germline ends. Germline loops: CDR1 SNHLY, CDR2 FYNNEI. CDR3 in amino acids: CASLDETISYEQYF. DNA of the CDR3: TGTGCCAGCCTGGATGAGACAATCTCCTACGAGCAGTACTTC.

The chain is built from TRBV9 and TRBJ2-2; TRBD2 aligns across 7 bases. The germline CDR1 and CDR2 sequences are SGDLS and YYNGEE. The CDR3 spans 15 residues. V lost 2 bases and J lost 5; bases outside the gene matches: 6. In DNA, the CDR3 is TGTGCCAGCAGCGTCGTCGCGGGAGAAACCGGGGAGCTGTTTTTT. This sequence encodes CASSVVAGETGELFF.

J is TRBJ1-5 and V is TRBV7-2; 10 bases align to TRBD1. This CDR3 is built from 15 residues. Germline CDR1 is SGHTA and CDR2 is FQGNSA. V trimming: 3 bases; J trimming: 5 bases; junction bases outside the gene matches: 4. The CDR3 coding sequence is TGTGCCAGCAGCTTTGTCGACAGGGGGCATCAGCCCCAGCATTTT. It translates to CASSFVDRGHQPQHF.

This clone is a singleton in its sample. This chain joins TRBV4-3 and TRBJ2-2; 9 nucleotides match TRBD1. The CDR3 sequence is 20 residues long. The V gene end was trimmed by 1 base and the J gene end by 4 bases; junction bases not matched to a gene: 16. Germline loops: CDR1 LGHNA, CDR2 YSLEER. This CDR3 reads CASSQAGGQGSRLGTGELFF. DNA of the CDR3: TGCGCCAGCAGCCAAGCCGGGGGACAGGGATCCCGTTTGGGCACCGGGGAGCTGTTTTTT.

The rearrangement joins TRBV7-8 to TRBJ2-6; TRBD1 matches 7 bases. The V and J ends lost 5 bases and 12 bases, in that order; junction bases with no gene match: 10. This CDR3 region has 14 residues. CDR1 is SGHVS, CDR2 FQNEAQ, per germline. The DNA of the CDR3 is TGTGCCAGCAGCGCACAGGGGCTCGCGAGCGTCCTGACTTTC. It is translated as CASSAQGLASVLTF.

In its sample, this clone was seen a few times. V and J are TRBV25-1 and TRBJ2-7; D perhaps matches TRBD2 (6 bases). Germline V CDR1 and CDR2: MGHDK, SYGVNS. Trimming removed 4 bases at V and 5 bases at J, with 15 bases between. The CDR3 is 14 residues long. CDR3 DNA sequence: TGTGCCAGCAGTGCAGGCGGGATTATCAACGAGCAGTACTTC. Translated, it gives CASSAGGIINEQYF.